This T cell receptor (beta chain) was retrieved from a study of CD8+CD57+ T cells in acquired aplastic anemia. Study-level information: Mean DNA quantity obtained from sorted CD4+ and CD8+ cells was 3 to 3.5 ug. Sequencing produced an average of roughly 11 million reads per healthy donor for CD4+ cells.

Genomic DNA constituted the template upon which TCR beta VDJ and CDR3 profiling was performed. TCRdb used MiXCR to reprocess the reads, holding one entry per CDR3 protein. Altogether 150,000 to 200,000 distinct CDR3 sequences are present, under 55% being singletons, with the ten largest covering about 2.9%. Trimming removed 3 bases at V and 1 base at J, with 10 bases between. CDR1 SGHTA and CDR2 FQGNSA come from the germline V gene. The CDR3 loop spans 15 amino acids. This clonotype showed up many times. Its antigen is unknown. Findings of the study overall: Between patients and controls, 25 to 35 CD8+ CDR3 sequences were found in common. Levels of CD8+ Simpson's diversity were not significantly distinct in patients versus controls.

The J gene is TRBJ1-3, the V gene TRBV7-2; D is perhaps TRBD1 (6 bases). The TCR was taken from a human donor in good health. The sample consisted of sorted CD4+, CD8+, or CD8+CD57+ T cells (not recorded which) from PBMCs. Here the CDR3 reads CASSFTGNSGNTIYF. The CDR3 DNA is TGTGCCAGCAGCTTCACAGGGAATTCTGGAAACACCATATATTTT.